Shown below are 23 T cell receptor beta chains from a single sample sequenced in a study of identical twins. MiXCR, applied by TCRdb to the 5' RACE reads, yields one record per CDR3 protein. Among more than 1.5 million distinct CDR3 sequences, around 33% were seen once, and the ten largest hold about 0.27%. Source material: cord blood. These receptors were taken from a newborn girl in good health.

V and J are TRBV7-2 and TRBJ2-1; 13 bases agree with TRBD2. CDR1 is SGHTA and CDR2 is FQGNSA in the germline V gene. The CDR3 length is 16 residues. V shed 3 bases and J 4 bases; nucleotides not matched to a gene: 3. The CDR3 sequence is CASSFPTSGRYNEQFF. The DNA of the CDR3 is TGTGCCAGCAGCTTCCCGACTAGCGGGAGGTACAATGAGCAGTTCTTC.

V gene TRBV3-1 combines with J gene TRBJ1-2; 8 positions agree with TRBD1. The V and J ends lost 1 base and 3 bases, in that order; junction bases with no gene match: 4. The CDR3 spans 15 residues. Germline V gene sequence: CDR1 LGHDT, CDR2 YNNKEL (reference sequence). CDR3 nucleotide sequence: TGTGCCAGCAGCCAAGGCGGGACAGGCGACTATGGCTACACCTTC. Protein: CASSQGGTGDYGYTF. Complete variable domain (other parts from reference TRBV3-1 and TRBJ1-2): DTAVSQTPKYLVTQMGNDKSIKCEQNLGHDTMYWYKQDSKKFLKIMFSYNNKELIINETVPNRFSPKSPDKAHLNLHINSLELGDSAVYFCASSQGGTGDYGYTFGSGTRLTVV.

The chain recombines TRBV28 with TRBJ2-5; D possibly matches TRBD1 or TRBD2 (5 bases each). The CDR3 is 18 residues long. Germline-derived CDR1 and CDR2 are MDHEN and SYDVKM. V was pared by 6 bases and J by 11 bases, with 34 bases between. The CDR3 sequence: CASSLYPRTRGGYNEQYF. The CDR3 bases are TGTGCCAGCAGCCTTTACCCACGGACCCGTGGGGGTTACAATGAGCAGTACTTC.

The V and J genes are TRBV20-1 and TRBJ2-3, with TRBD2 matching over 11 bases. Germline V gene lookup returns CDR1 DFQATT and CDR2 SNEGSKA (reference sequence). The CDR3 runs to 16 residues. V was clipped by 0 bases and J by 4 bases; unmatched bases: 6. Written as DNA, the CDR3 is TGCAGTGCTAGAGATCCACTAGCGGGAGTACCAGATACGCAGTATTTT. This codes for CSARDPLAGVPDTQYF.

This clonotype came up a few times. CDR3 protein: CASSFQGGVTQYF. Written as DNA, the CDR3 is TGTGCCAGCAGTTTCCAGGGAGGGGTGACCCAGTACTTC. The chain recombines TRBV28 with TRBJ2-5; 7 bases align to TRBD2. The CDR3 has 13 amino acids. J gave up 7 bases and V 3 bases, and 5 bases lay outside the gene matches. The germline V gene has CDR1 MDHEN and CDR2 SYDVKM.

The chain uses TRBV11-2 and TRBJ1-5, with 7 bases fitting TRBD1. The CDR3 is 16 residues long. Trimming cost V 2 bases and J 1 base; bases outside gene matches: 5. In germline, CDR1 is SGHAT, CDR2 FQNNGV. The CDR3 sequence is CASSLRGGGSNQPQHF. CDR3 nucleotide sequence: TGTGCCAGCAGCTTAAGAGGGGGCGGAAGCAATCAGCCCCAGCATTTT.

This clonotype has a handful of counts. The rearrangement links TRBV20-1 to TRBJ1-6; D remains unclear. Germline V lookup: CDR1 DFQATT, CDR2 SNEGSKA (reference sequence). V was shortened by 0 bases and J by 4 bases, with 7 bases between the two germline ends. The CDR3 is made up of 14 amino acids. CDR3 DNA: TGCAGTGCTAGAGATACAATTTATAATTCACCCCTCCACTTT. As protein: CSARDTIYNSPLHF.

The chain has TRBV12-3 or TRBV12-4 and TRBJ1-5, with D perhaps matching TRBD1 (6 bases). Trimming left V 3 bases short and J 4 bases short, with 10 bases between. The CDR3 spans 14 residues. CDR3 protein: CASSLGHRNQPQHF. Written as DNA, the CDR3 is TGTGCCAGCAGTTTGGGACACAGGAATCAGCCCCAGCATTTT.

CDR3 residues: CASSSEGLATQYF. The CDR3 DNA follows: TGTGCCAGCAGCTCAGAGGGCCTAGCTACGCAGTATTTT. The chain combines TRBV7-2 with TRBJ2-3; D is possibly TRBD2 (5 bases). Per germline, CDR1 SGHTA and CDR2 FQGNSA. The CDR3 consists of 13 residues. Trimming shortened V by 4 bases and J by 8 bases, and 13 bases separated the two germline ends. Based on the CDR3 plus reference TRBV7-2 and TRBJ2-3, the full variable domain is GAGVSQSPSNKVTEKGKDVELRCDPISGHTALYWYRQSLGQGLEFLIYFQGNSAPDKSGLPSDRFSAERTGGSVSTLTIQRTQQEDSAVYLCASSSEGLATQYFGPGTRLTVL.

The rearrangement joins TRBV28 to TRBJ2-4; TRBD2 matches at 9 bases. The CDR3 length is 17 residues. From germline, CDR1 is MDHEN and CDR2 SYDVKM. The junction had 8 bases not matched to a gene; V was cut back by 1 base and J by 4 bases. The CDR3 coding sequence is TGTGCCAGCAGTTTATATCGCCTAGCGGGGATTAAAAACATTCAGTACTTC. Protein product: CASSLYRLAGIKNIQYF.

The chain combines TRBV6-5 with TRBJ2-7; TRBD2 matches at 8 bases. The CDR3 runs to 15 residues. The germline gives CDR1 MNHEY, CDR2 SVGAGI. V shed 6 bases and J 6 bases; nucleotides not matched to a gene: 13. CDR3 sequence: CASSPYGRAHGEQYF. CDR3 DNA sequence: TGTGCCAGCAGCCCCTACGGGAGGGCCCATGGCGAGCAGTACTTC.

This clonotype occurred a few times. The V and J genes are TRBV6-5 and TRBJ1-2, with D maybe TRBD1 (5 bases). The CDR3 consists of 16 residues. The germline gives CDR1 MNHEY, CDR2 SVGAGI. Trimming left V 6 bases short and J 2 bases short, with 19 bases between. The CDR3 DNA sequence: TGTGCCAGCAGGGGGGGGTTTTTGTATTCGAACTATGGCTACACCTTC. Translating it yields CASRGGFLYSNYGYTF.

This clonotype occurred a few times. The chain uses TRBV5-1 and TRBJ2-1; a weak D match, TRBD2 (6 bases). Trimming removed 0 bases from V and 3 bases from J, with 13 bases in between. The V gene's germline CDR1 is SGHRS and CDR2 YFSETQ. The CDR3 sequence is 16 residues long. CDR3 in amino acids: CASSLVSGSIYNEQFF. For the CDR3, the DNA is TGCGCCAGCAGCTTGGTTTCCGGGAGCATCTACAATGAGCAGTTCTTC. The full variable domain, its missing parts supplied by reference TRBV5-1 and TRBJ2-1, is KAGVTQTPRYLIKTRGQQVTLSCSPISGHRSVSWYQQTPGQGLQFLFEYFSETQRNKGNFPGRFSGRQFSNSRSEMNVSTLELGDSALYLCASSLVSGSIYNEQFFGPGTRLTVL.

The chain is built from TRBV3-1 and TRBJ2-1; 9 nucleotides align to TRBD2. Germline CDR1 reads LGHDT; CDR2 reads YNNKEL (reference sequence). The V and J ends lost 2 bases and 7 bases, in that order; junction bases with no gene match: 9. This CDR3 contains 16 residues. CDR3 residues: CASSQLGGGVRNEQFF. In DNA form, the CDR3 reads TGTGCCAGCAGCCAACTTGGCGGGGGGGTTCGGAATGAGCAGTTCTTC.

V gene TRBV13 combines with J gene TRBJ2-2; D may be TRBD1 (5 bases). Germline CDR1 is PRHDT and CDR2 is FYEKMQ (reference sequence). CDR3 length: 13 residues. V shed 2 bases and J shed 8 bases, with 9 bases lying between them. For the CDR3, the DNA is TGTGCCAGCAGCTTAAAGGGGTTAGGGGAGCTGTTTTTT. Amino acids: CASSLKGLGELFF.

The genes are TRBV12-3 or TRBV12-4 and TRBJ1-5; TRBD1 aligns across 9 bases. The trim removed 6 bases at V and 5 bases at J, leaving 14 bases unmatched. The CDR3 sequence is 17 residues long. CDR3 DNA sequence: TGTGCCAGCAGGCCCGGGACAGGGAAAGAAAGAGATCAGCCCCAGCATTTT. It specifies CASRPGTGKERDQPQHF.

Comments on this clonotype: The junction shows a germline mismatch at one end, possibly a read error. The chain joins TRBV3-1 to TRBJ2-7; perhaps TRBD1 as D (6 bases). The end of the DNA is better explained by TRBJ2-5, so the J call may be wrong. The CDR3 has 13 amino acids. In germline, CDR1 is LGHDT, CDR2 YNNKEL (reference sequence). In DNA, the CDR3 is TGTGCCAGCGGCCAGGGGAGTATAAAGACCCAGTACTTC. Translation gives CASGQGSIKTQYF.

This clonotype was counted at least ten times. The J gene is TRBJ2-7, the V gene TRBV3-1; 10 bases align to TRBD2. Trimming cost V 3 bases and J 3 bases; bases outside gene matches: 8. Germline CDR1 LGHDT, CDR2 YNNKEL (reference sequence). The CDR3 is 16 amino acids. In DNA, the CDR3 is TGTGCCAGCAGCCAGGAGCTAGCGGGGGCTTTCTACGAGCAGTACTTC. Protein: CASSQELAGAFYEQYF.

The chain combines TRBV6-6 with TRBJ1-2; 7 bases agree with TRBD1. J was trimmed by 8 bases and V by 5 bases; bases with no gene match: 8. The V gene's germline CDR1 is MNHNY and CDR2 SVGAGI (reference sequence). The CDR3 consists of 13 residues. The CDR3 nucleotides are TGTGCCAGCAGTAACGGACAGGCGGGGGGCTACACCTTC. Translation gives CASSNGQAGGYTF.

This sequence joins TRBV7-2 and TRBJ2-1; the D gene is possibly TRBD1 (6 bases). The germline CDR1 and CDR2 sequences are SGHTA and FQGNSA. The germline V and J ends were trimmed by 2 bases and 4 bases, with 12 bases remaining between them. This CDR3 is built from 15 residues. CDR3 protein: CASSLSGHGYNEQFF. In DNA form, the CDR3 reads TGTGCCAGCAGCTTATCGGGACACGGGTACAATGAGCAGTTCTTC.

Turning to this clonotype: A single base separates this from a much larger clone, so it may be a read error. V and J are TRBV27 and TRBJ2-3; 10 nucleotides agree with TRBD2. The CDR3 runs 16 residues. Germline V gene sequence: CDR1 MNHEY, CDR2 SMNVEV (reference sequence). CDR3 sequence reads: CASSLLASGSTDTRYF. The CDR3 DNA sequence: TGTGCCAGCAGTTTATTGGCTAGCGGGAGCACAGATACGCGGTATTTT.

The V gene is TRBV7-6, the J gene TRBJ1-3, with D possibly matching TRBD1 (5 bases). This CDR3 has 15 amino acids. The ends were cut back, 5 bases at V and 4 bases at J, with 15 bases in the middle. Germline V gene sequence: CDR1 SGHVS, CDR2 FNYEAQ. CDR3 loop: CASSPIGHRGNTIYF. In DNA, the CDR3 is TGTGCCAGCAGCCCGATAGGACACAGGGGAAACACCATATATTTT.

V gene TRBV5-4 combines with J gene TRBJ2-3; 12 bases map to TRBD2. This CDR3 has 17 amino acids. Germline lookup yields CDR1 SGHNT and CDR2 YYREEE (reference sequence). J lost 5 bases, V lost 2 bases, and 9 bases had no gene match. The CDR3 sequence is CASSLPGLAGSLDTQYF. In DNA form, the CDR3 reads TGTGCCAGCAGCTTACCGGGACTAGCGGGTTCTTTAGATACGCAGTATTTT.